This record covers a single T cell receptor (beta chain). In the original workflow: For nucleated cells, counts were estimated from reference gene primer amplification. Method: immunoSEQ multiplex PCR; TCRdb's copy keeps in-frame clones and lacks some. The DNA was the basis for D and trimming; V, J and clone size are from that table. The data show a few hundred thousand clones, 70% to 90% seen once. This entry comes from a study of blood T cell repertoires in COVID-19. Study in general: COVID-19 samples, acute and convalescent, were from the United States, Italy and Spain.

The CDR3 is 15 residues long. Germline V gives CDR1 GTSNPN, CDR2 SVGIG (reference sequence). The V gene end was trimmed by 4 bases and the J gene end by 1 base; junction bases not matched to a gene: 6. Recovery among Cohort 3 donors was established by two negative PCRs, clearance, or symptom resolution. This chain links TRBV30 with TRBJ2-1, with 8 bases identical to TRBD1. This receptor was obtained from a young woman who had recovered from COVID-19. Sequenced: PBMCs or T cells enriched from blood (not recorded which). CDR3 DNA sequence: TGTGCCTGGACCGATTACAGGGGGTCCTACAATGAGCAGTTCTTC. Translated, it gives CAWTDYRGSYNEQFF.